This TCR beta chain is from a study of blood T cell repertoires in COVID-19. Study-wide context: Sites across the United States, Italy and Spain contributed samples from acute and convalescent COVID-19. PBMCs, B-cell-depleted T cells, or T cells were the source of the cDNA or gDNA that made up the material.

Per the original methods: Quantification of nucleated cells was approximated via reference gene primer amplification. Generated by immunoSEQ multiplex PCR, the TCRdb table keeps only in-frame clones and is missing some. The DNA gave D and trimming, while V, J and clone size come from that table. The sample has about 78,000 clones; approximately 90% are singletons. The CDR3 runs to 16 residues. Germline CDR1 and CDR2: LGHNA and YNFKEQ. Trimming left V 1 base short and J 1 base short, with 13 bases between. V is TRBV4-2 and J is TRBJ1-1; D is perhaps TRBD1 (5 bases). Source material: peripheral blood. The receptor was isolated from a woman older than 75 with acute or convalescent COVID-19. CDR3 nucleotides: TGTGCCAGCAGCCAAGGCTCTACAGGAGAGAACACTGAAGCTTTCTTT. Protein product: CASSQGSTGENTEAFF.